Each of the 25 T cell receptor beta chains below was sequenced from the same sample in a study of CD8+CD57+ T cells in acquired aplastic anemia. Genomic DNA acted as the template from which TCR beta VDJ combination and CDR3 sequence profiling were carried out. One entry per CDR3 protein results from TCRdb running MiXCR on the reads. The repertoire consists of roughly 300,000 distinct CDR3 sequences, with roughly three fifths occurring once and the leading ten covering approximately 8%. Sequenced sample: sorted CD4+, CD8+, or CD8+CD57+ T cells (not recorded which) from PBMCs. All receptors derive from a human donor with severe aplastic anemia or a healthy control (not recorded which).

The J gene is TRBJ1-2, the V gene TRBV7-2, with D unclear. Trimming stripped 3 bases from V and 8 bases from J, with 13 bases between. The CDR3 sequence is 13 residues long. CDR1 is SGHTA, CDR2 FQGNSA, per germline. The CDR3 sequence: CASSLIRDAGYTF. DNA of the CDR3: TGTGCCAGCAGCTTGATCCGGGATGCCGGCTACACCTTC.

The gene calls are TRBV5-6 and TRBJ2-5, with D possibly matching TRBD2 (6 bases). Trimming pared 0 bases from V and 4 bases from J, leaving 16 bases between. Germline CDR1 reads SGHDT; CDR2 reads YYEEEE. CDR3 length: 16 residues. The CDR3: CASSLELARGIETQYF. DNA for the CDR3: TGTGCCAGCAGCTTGGAGCTAGCGCGGGGTATAGAGACCCAGTACTTC.

The V gene is TRBV7-6, the J gene TRBJ2-7; perhaps TRBD1 as D (5 bases). V lost 2 bases and J lost 2, with 10 bases in between. The CDR3 contains 14 residues. CDR1 SGHVS and CDR2 FNYEAQ come from the germline V gene. In nucleotides, the CDR3 is TGTGCCAGCAGCTTATCAGGGCCGGCCTACGAGCAGTACTTC. Amino acid sequence: CASSLSGPAYEQYF.

This clonotype was seen only a few times. The rearrangement joins TRBV2 to TRBJ1-1, with D maybe TRBD1 (5 bases). Trimming took 4 bases from V and 4 from J, leaving 13 bases between them. CDR3 length equals 14 residues. In germline, CDR1 is SNHLY, CDR2 FYNNEI. CDR3 bases: TGTGCCAGCAGTGTCGGGGGTCCGGGCACTGAAGCTTTCTTT. This translates into CASSVGGPGTEAFF.

The chain is built from TRBV2 and TRBJ2-7, with D tentatively TRBD1 (7 bases). Deletions cut 6 bases from V and 0 bases from J, with 15 bases between. CDR3 length: 15 residues. Germline CDR1 SNHLY, CDR2 FYNNEI. DNA of the CDR3: TGTGCCAGCAGGCGCGGGACAGAGATCTCCTACGAGCAGTACTTC. It is translated as CASRRGTEISYEQYF.

The V call is TRBV7-2, the J call TRBJ2-2; D gene unclear. CDR3 length: 19 residues. With 4 bases removed from V and 5 bases from J, the gap between germline ends came to 26 bases. Germline V gene sequence: CDR1 SGHTA, CDR2 FQGNSA. The CDR3 DNA follows: TGTGCCAGCAGCTCACCCCGAAGAACTCTGGTCGATTTAACCGGGGAGCTGTTTTTT. Translating it yields CASSSPRRTLVDLTGELFF.

This clonotype occurred many times. V usage is TRBV19 and J usage is TRBJ2-3, with D possibly TRBD2 on 6 matching bases. This CDR3 comprises 15 residues. Germline V gene data show CDR1 as LNHDA and CDR2 as SQIVND (reference sequence). V was shortened by 5 bases and J by 1 base, with 13 bases between the two germline ends. Written as DNA, the CDR3 is TGTGCCAGTAGTTATTTACCGGGAGGCACAGATACGCAGTATTTT. It is translated as CASSYLPGGTDTQYF.

The V and J genes are TRBV10-3 and TRBJ1-2; 8 bases are a match to TRBD1. The CDR3 length is 14 residues. Germline values: CDR1 ENHRY, CDR2 SYGVKD. The V segment lost 0 bases and the J segment 8 bases; nucleotides outside the gene matches: 5. CDR3: CAISESQGADGYTF. The CDR3, as DNA: TGTGCCATCAGTGAGTCGCAGGGGGCGGACGGCTACACCTTC.

The V gene is TRBV10-1, the J gene TRBJ2-2; TRBD1 is a possible D gene (5 bases). V lost 4 bases, J lost 5 bases, and 11 bases lay in between. This CDR3 contains 14 residues. Germline V gene sequence: CDR1 WNHNN, CDR2 SYGVQD (reference sequence). For the CDR3, the DNA is TGCGCCAGCAGTGGTGCAGGGAATACCGGGGAGCTGTTTTTT. Its translation is CASSGAGNTGELFF.

This clonotype was observed at least ten times. The V call is TRBV19, the J call TRBJ1-3, with D unclear. CDR3 length equals 13 residues. The germline V gene has CDR1 LNHDA and CDR2 SQIVND (reference sequence). The V end was cut by 8 bases, the J end by 4 bases, with 12 bases between. CDR3 sequence reads: CASAGRGGNTIYF. For the CDR3, the DNA is TGTGCCAGTGCGGGTCGGGGAGGAAACACCATATATTTT.

This clonotype was observed a single time. This rearrangement joins TRBV10-3 to TRBJ1-3; D is perhaps TRBD1 (5 bases). CDR3 length: 17 amino acids. Trimming removed 8 bases from V and 1 base from J, with 21 bases in between. Germline V gene lookup returns CDR1 ENHRY and CDR2 SYGVKD. For the CDR3, the DNA is TGTGCCATCTTAACTCGGGACCTACAGGAATCTGGAAACACCATATATTTT. Encoded protein: CAILTRDLQESGNTIYF.

V and J are TRBV20-1 and TRBJ2-7; D possibly uses TRBD1 or TRBD2 (5 bases each). CDR1 is DFQATT and CDR2 is SNEGSKA in the germline V gene (reference sequence). Deletions cut 4 bases from V and 3 bases from J, with 22 bases between. The CDR3 contains 16 residues. The CDR3 is CSAISSGPGFGYEQYF. As DNA, the CDR3 is TGCAGTGCTATCTCATCGGGGCCCGGTTTTGGCTACGAGCAGTACTTC.

The chain has TRBV7-3 and TRBJ2-7; D is possibly TRBD1 (5 bases). Germline lookup yields CDR1 SGHTA and CDR2 FQGTGA. The ends were cut back, 5 bases at V and 4 bases at J, with 12 bases in the middle. This CDR3 comprises 13 residues. CDR3 sequence: CASSQAGSYEQYF. The CDR3, as DNA: TGTGCCAGCAGCCAAGCAGGGTCGTACGAGCAGTACTTC.

The chain employs TRBV20-1 and TRBJ2-3; 7 nucleotides agree with TRBD2. The CDR3 contains 16 residues. CDR1 and CDR2 from the germline V gene are DFQATT and SNEGSKA (reference sequence). V lost 5 bases to trimming and J lost 8 bases; unmatched junction nucleotides: 19. For the CDR3, the DNA is TGCAGTGCTCCGGGAACCCCCGGGACTACGCCGGGTACGCAGTATTTT. As protein: CSAPGTPGTTPGTQYF.

This rearrangement joins TRBV7-9 to TRBJ2-3, with TRBD1 matching over 12 bases. The CDR3 sequence is 16 residues long. CDR1 and CDR2 (germline): SEHNR, FQNEAQ (reference sequence). J was trimmed by 6 bases and V by 4 bases; bases with no gene match: 8. CDR3 amino acids: CASSSSGTGGADTQYF. Written as DNA, the CDR3 is TGTGCCAGCAGCTCTTCCGGGACAGGGGGCGCTGATACGCAGTATTTT.

This rearrangement joins TRBV5-1 to TRBJ2-7; D assignment may be TRBD1 or TRBD2 (5 bases each). The CDR3 length is 14 residues. CDR1 is SGHRS and CDR2 is YFSETQ in the germline V gene. V lost 4 bases and J lost 7, with 18 bases in between. The CDR3 DNA is TGCGCCAGCAGCCCCGGGACCCAAGCCGGGGAGCAGTACTTC. Residues: CASSPGTQAGEQYF.

The rearrangement links TRBV15 to TRBJ1-1; no clear D gene. Trimming removed 3 bases from V and 8 bases from J, with 13 bases in between. This CDR3 has 13 amino acids. The germline V gene has CDR1 LNHNV and CDR2 YYDKDF (reference sequence). CDR3 sequence (DNA): TGTGCCACCAGCAGCTCCGGGAACCTAGAAGCTTTCTTT. Encoded protein: CATSSSGNLEAFF.

This clonotype has a count of ten or more. This chain joins TRBV5-8 and TRBJ2-7; TRBD1 aligns across 10 bases. Germline loops: CDR1 SGHTS, CDR2 YDEGEE. This CDR3 is 15 amino acids long. With 5 bases clipped from V and 4 bases from J, the junction kept 9 bases outside the gene matches. CDR3 coding DNA: TGTGCCAGCAGGCTCTCCGGGACAGGGGATTACGAGCAGTACTTC. Its protein product is CASRLSGTGDYEQYF.

This clonotype appeared many times. J is TRBJ2-7 and V is TRBV7-3; D possibly matches TRBD1 or TRBD2 (6 bases each). Germline CDR1 and CDR2: SGHTA and FQGTGA. The CDR3 has 15 residues. Trimming took off 2 bases at V and 0 bases at J, with 11 bases between the two ends. CDR3 residues: CASSLEGGPSYEQYF. DNA for the CDR3: TGTGCCAGCAGCTTAGAGGGGGGCCCCTCCTACGAGCAGTACTTC.

The rearrangement uses TRBV12-3 or TRBV12-4 and TRBJ2-2; 7 nucleotides align to TRBD1. V gave up 4 bases and J gave up 6 bases; unmatched junction bases: 14. CDR3 length equals 17 residues. CDR3 sequence (DNA): TGTGCCAGCAGTTACAGGGGAATGGTAGCCGGGGCCGGGGAGCTGTTTTTT. Translating it yields CASSYRGMVAGAGELFF.

Remarks on this clonotype: A junction end diverges from the germline sequence, so it may reflect a read error. CDR3 coding DNA: TGTGCCACCAACAGAGATGTAGCGGAAGAGACCCAGTACTTC. It yields the protein CATNRDVAEETQYF. V is TRBV15 and J is TRBJ2-5; D perhaps matches TRBD2 (6 bases). The CDR3 length is 14 residues. Germline V gene data show CDR1 as LNHNV and CDR2 as YYDKDF (reference sequence).

This chain joins TRBV20-1 and TRBJ1-2, with a weak D call TRBD1 (5 bases). CDR1 and CDR2 from the germline V gene are DFQATT and SNEGSKA (reference sequence). This CDR3 has 13 residues. Trimming took 6 bases from V and 4 from J, leaving 15 bases between them. The CDR3, as DNA: TGCAGTGCCCCCCTAAGGGGTGTCTATGGCTACACCTTC. Translation: CSAPLRGVYGYTF.

On this clonotype: This could be a read error, since a much larger clone is one nucleotide away. This chain connects TRBV18 to TRBJ2-7; D is perhaps TRBD1 (6 bases). Germline lookup yields CDR1 KGHSH and CDR2 LQKENI. The CDR3 consists of 15 residues. The V end was cut by 3 bases, the J end by 2 bases, with 14 bases between. CDR3 amino acids: CASSPYVSGAYEQYF. As DNA, the CDR3 is TGTGCCAGCTCACCGTACGTCTCAGGGGCCTACGAGCAGTACTTC.

The chain recombines TRBV5-1 with TRBJ2-7, with D unresolved. V gave up 2 bases and J gave up 3 bases, with 12 bases separating them. There are 14 residues in the CDR3. The germline V gene has CDR1 SGHRS and CDR2 YFSETQ. The DNA of the CDR3 is TGCGCCAGCAGCTTAAGTTCAGGTAACTACGAGCAGTACTTC. It specifies CASSLSSGNYEQYF.

V and J are TRBV5-1 and TRBJ1-2; D is perhaps TRBD1 (5 bases). The germline V gene has CDR1 SGHRS and CDR2 YFSETQ. The CDR3 sequence is 16 residues long. Trimming pared 0 bases from V and 5 bases from J, leaving 17 bases between. CDR3 nucleotide sequence: TGCGCCAGCAGCTTGGACGGGGACGGTGGCCTTTATGGCTACACCTTC. Its translation: CASSLDGDGGLYGYTF.